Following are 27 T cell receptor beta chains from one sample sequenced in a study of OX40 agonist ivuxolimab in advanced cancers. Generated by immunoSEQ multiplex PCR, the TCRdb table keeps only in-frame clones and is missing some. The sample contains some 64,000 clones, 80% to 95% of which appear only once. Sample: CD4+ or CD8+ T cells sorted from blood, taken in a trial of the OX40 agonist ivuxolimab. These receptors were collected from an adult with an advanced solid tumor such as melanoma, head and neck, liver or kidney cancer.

The CDR3 spells CASSQLSEGTGNTIYF. The CDR3 nucleotides are TGCGCCAGCAGCCAATTAAGTGAGGGAACTGGAAACACCATATATTTT. The chain has TRBV4-3 and TRBJ1-3; D uncertain. Germline V gives CDR1 LGHNA, CDR2 YSLEER. V lost 2 bases to trimming and J lost 2 bases, with 13 bases between them. This CDR3 contains 16 residues.

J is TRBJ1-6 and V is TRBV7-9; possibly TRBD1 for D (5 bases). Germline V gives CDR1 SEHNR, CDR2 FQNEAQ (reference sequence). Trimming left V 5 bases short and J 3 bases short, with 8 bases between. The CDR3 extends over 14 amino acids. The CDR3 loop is CASSATDYNSPLHF. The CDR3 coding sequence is TGTGCCAGCAGCGCGACAGACTATAATTCACCCCTCCACTTT.

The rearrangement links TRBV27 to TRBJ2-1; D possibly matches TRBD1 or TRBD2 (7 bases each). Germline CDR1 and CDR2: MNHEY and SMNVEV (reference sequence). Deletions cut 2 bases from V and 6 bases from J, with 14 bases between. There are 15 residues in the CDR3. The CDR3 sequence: CASSLQGGGSNEQFF. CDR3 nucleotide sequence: TGTGCCAGCAGTTTACAGGGGGGGGGCTCCAATGAGCAGTTCTTC.

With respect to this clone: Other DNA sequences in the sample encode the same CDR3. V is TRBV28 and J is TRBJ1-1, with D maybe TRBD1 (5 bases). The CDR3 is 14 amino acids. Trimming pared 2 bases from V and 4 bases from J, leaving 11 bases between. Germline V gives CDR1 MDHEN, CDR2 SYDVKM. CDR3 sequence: CASSLPRGGTEAFF. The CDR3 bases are TGTGCCAGCAGTTTACCGAGGGGTGGCACTGAAGCTTTCTTT.

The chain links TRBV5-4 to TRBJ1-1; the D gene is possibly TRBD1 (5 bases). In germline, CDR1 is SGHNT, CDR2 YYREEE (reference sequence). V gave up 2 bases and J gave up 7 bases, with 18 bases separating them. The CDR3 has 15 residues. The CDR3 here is CASSFSGGRGVEAFF. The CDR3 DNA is TGTGCCAGCAGCTTTTCGGGAGGGCGAGGGGTTGAAGCTTTCTTT.

CDR3 DNA: TGTGCCGTATGGGAGGGTATAGGGAACATTCAGTACTTC. It translates to CAVWEGIGNIQYF. This chain joins TRBV10-3 and TRBJ2-4, with 7 bases lining up with TRBD2. Germline values: CDR1 ENHRY, CDR2 SYGVKD. After removal of 11 bases from V and 7 bases from J, the junction contained 11 bases not matched to a gene. CDR3 length: 13 residues.

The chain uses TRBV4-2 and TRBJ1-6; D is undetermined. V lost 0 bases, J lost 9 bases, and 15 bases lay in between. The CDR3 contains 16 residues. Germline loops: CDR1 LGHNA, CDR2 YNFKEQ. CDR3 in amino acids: CASSQDRRPVISPLHF. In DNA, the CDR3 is TGTGCCAGCAGCCAAGATCGCCGGCCGGTAATTTCACCCCTCCACTTT.

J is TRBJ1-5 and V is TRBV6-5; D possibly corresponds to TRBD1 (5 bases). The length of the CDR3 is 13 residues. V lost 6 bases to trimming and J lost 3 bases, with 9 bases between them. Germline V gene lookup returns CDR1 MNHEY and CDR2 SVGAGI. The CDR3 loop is CASSPGYNQPQHF. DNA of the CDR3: TGTGCCAGCAGCCCAGGGTACAATCAGCCCCAGCATTTT.

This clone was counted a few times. The CDR3, as DNA: TGTGCCAGCAGCCGATCATACCGGGACGAAGATGGCTACACCTTC. Amino acid sequence: CASSRSYRDEDGYTF. The chain joins TRBV5-6 to TRBJ1-2, with D possibly being TRBD1 (5 bases). The CDR3 is 15 residues long. The germline CDR1 and CDR2 sequences are SGHDT and YYEEEE. The ends were cut back, 4 bases at V and 6 bases at J, with 19 bases in the middle.

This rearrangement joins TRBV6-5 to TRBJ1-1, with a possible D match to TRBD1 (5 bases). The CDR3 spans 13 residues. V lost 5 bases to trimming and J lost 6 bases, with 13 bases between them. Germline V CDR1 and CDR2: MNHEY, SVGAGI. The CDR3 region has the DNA TGTGCCAGCAGTCTCCCGCGGGGGGCTGAAGCTTTCTTT. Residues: CASSLPRGAEAFF.

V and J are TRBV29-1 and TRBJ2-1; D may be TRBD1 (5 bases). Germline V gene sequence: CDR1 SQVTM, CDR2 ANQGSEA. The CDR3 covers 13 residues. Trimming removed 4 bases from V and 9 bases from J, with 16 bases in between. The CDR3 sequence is CSVGVTEKGEQFF. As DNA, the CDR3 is TGCAGCGTTGGTGTGACAGAAAAAGGTGAGCAGTTCTTC.

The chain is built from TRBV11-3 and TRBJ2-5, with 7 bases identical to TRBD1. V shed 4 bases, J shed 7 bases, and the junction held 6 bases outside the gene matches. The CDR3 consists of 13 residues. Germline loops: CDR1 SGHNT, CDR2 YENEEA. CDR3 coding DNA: TGTGCCAGCAGCTACCGGACAGGTGGGACCCAGTACTTC. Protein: CASSYRTGGTQYF.

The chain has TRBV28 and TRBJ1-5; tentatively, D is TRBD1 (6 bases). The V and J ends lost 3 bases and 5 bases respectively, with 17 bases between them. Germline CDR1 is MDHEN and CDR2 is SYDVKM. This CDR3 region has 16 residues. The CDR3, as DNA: TGTGCCAGCAGTTTTGAAAGCACAGGGAATGATCAGCCCCAGCATTTT. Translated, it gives CASSFESTGNDQPQHF.

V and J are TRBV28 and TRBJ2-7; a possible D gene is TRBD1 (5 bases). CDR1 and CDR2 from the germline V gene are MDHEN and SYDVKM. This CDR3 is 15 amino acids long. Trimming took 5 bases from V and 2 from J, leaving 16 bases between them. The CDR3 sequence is CASSTIRTSPYEQYF. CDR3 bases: TGTGCCAGCAGTACTATTAGGACATCTCCCTACGAGCAGTACTTC.

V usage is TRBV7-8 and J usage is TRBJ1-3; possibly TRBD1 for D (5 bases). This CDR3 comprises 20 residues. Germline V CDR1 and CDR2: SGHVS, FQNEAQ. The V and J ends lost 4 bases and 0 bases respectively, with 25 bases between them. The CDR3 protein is CASSSHTGSPSPYSGNTIYF. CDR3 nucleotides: TGTGCCAGCAGCTCCCATACAGGTTCCCCTTCCCCCTACTCTGGAAACACCATATATTTT.

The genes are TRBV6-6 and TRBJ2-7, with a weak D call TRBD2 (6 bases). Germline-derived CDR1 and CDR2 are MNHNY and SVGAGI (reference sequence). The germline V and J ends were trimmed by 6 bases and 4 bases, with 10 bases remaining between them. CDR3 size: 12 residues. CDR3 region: CASSFGLYEQYV. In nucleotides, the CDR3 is TGTGCCAGCAGCTTCGGACTATACGAGCAGTACGTC.

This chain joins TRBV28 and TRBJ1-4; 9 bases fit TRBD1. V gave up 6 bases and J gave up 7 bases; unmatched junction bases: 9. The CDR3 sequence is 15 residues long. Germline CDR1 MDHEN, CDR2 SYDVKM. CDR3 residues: CASRKEQGAIEKLFF. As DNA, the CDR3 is TGTGCCAGCAGGAAGGAACAGGGGGCTATTGAAAAACTGTTTTTT.

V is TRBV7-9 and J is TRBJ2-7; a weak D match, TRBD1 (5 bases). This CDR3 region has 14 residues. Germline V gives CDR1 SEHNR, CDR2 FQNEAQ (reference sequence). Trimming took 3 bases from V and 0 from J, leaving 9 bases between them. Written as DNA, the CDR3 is TGTGCCAGCAGCTTTGGCGACAGCTCCTACGAGCAGTACGTC. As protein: CASSFGDSSYEQYV.

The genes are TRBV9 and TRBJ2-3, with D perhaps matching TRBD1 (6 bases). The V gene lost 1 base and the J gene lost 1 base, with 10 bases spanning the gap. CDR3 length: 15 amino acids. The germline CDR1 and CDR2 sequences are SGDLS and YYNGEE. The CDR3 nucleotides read TGTGCCAGCAGCGTACACAGGGAAGGCACAGATACGCAGTATTTT. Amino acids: CASSVHREGTDTQYF.

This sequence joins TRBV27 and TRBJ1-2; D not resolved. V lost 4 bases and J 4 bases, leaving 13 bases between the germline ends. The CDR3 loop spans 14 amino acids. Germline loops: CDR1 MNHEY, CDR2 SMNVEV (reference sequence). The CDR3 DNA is TGTGCCAGCAGTTCGGTCTTAGACATCTATGGCTACACCTTC. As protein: CASSSVLDIYGYTF.

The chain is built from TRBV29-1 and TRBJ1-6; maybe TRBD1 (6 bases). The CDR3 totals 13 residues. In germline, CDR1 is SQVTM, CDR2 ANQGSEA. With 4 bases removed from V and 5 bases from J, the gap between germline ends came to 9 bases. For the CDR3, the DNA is TGCAGCGTTGGGTCAGGGGATAATTCACCCCTCCACTTT. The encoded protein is CSVGSGDNSPLHF.

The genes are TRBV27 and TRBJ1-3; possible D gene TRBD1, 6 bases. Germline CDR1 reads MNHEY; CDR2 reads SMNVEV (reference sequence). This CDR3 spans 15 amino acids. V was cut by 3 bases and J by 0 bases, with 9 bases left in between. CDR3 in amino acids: CASSLGATSGNTIYF. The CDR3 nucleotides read TGTGCCAGCAGTTTGGGGGCAACCTCTGGAAACACCATATATTTT.

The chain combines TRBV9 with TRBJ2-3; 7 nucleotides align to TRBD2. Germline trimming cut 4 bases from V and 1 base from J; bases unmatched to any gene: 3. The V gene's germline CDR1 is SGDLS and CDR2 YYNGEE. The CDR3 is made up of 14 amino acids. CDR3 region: CASSPGGGTDTQYF. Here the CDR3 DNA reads TGTGCCAGCAGCCCGGGGGGTGGCACAGATACGCAGTATTTT.

The CDR3 reads CASSYGEGDTQYF. The CDR3 DNA reads TGTGCCAGCAGTTACGGGGAGGGAGATACGCAGTATTTT. This chain uses TRBV6-5 with TRBJ2-3; 7 nucleotides agree with TRBD2. The germline gives CDR1 MNHEY, CDR2 SVGAGI. Germline trimming cut 2 bases from V and 5 bases from J; bases unmatched to any gene: 1. The CDR3 sequence is 13 residues long.

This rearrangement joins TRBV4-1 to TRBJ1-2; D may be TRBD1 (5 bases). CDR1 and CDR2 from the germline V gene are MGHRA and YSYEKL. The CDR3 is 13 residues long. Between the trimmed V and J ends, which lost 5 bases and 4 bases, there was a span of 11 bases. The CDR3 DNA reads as TGCGCCAGCAGCTACCCAGACAGCTATGGCTACACCTTC. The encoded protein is CASSYPDSYGYTF.

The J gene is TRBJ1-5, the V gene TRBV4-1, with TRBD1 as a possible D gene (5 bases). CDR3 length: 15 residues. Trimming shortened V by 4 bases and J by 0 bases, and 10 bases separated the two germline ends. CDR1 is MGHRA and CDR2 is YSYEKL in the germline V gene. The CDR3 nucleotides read TGCGCCAGCAGCCGTTTAAGGGGTAGCAATCAGCCCCAGCATTTT. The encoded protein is CASSRLRGSNQPQHF.

The CDR3 here is CASSSGTGTDTQYF. The CDR3, as DNA: TGTGCCAGCAGTTCGGGGACTGGCACAGATACGCAGTATTTT. The V call is TRBV27, the J call TRBJ2-3; D perhaps matches TRBD2 (6 bases). CDR3 size: 14 residues. The V end was cut by 4 bases, the J end by 1 base, with 9 bases between. CDR1 MNHEY and CDR2 SMNVEV come from the germline V gene (reference sequence).